The rows below give T cell receptor beta chains drawn from one sample of a study of T-cell memory formation after mild COVID-19. TCRdb reprocessed the 5' RACE reads with MiXCR, giving one entry per CDR3 protein. The sample contains more than 450,000 distinct CDR3 sequences, more than 15% of which appear only once. Sequenced material: PBMCs or a T cell subset sorted from them (not recorded which). The receptors originated from an adult woman who had mild COVID-19 (a few samples of this study predate the infection). Cell type and time point are not known. Both conserved end residues are part of each CDR3. Each record gives: D gene, CDR3 length, clone size, J gene, V gene, CDR3 protein, CDR3 DNA. A D gene is named only where the DNA matches it firmly. Clone size is stated in some rows and not others, as once, few, many or a class when expanded.

d_gene: NA
len: 14
abundance: NA
j_gene: TRBJ2-7
v_gene: TRBV9
CDR3aa: CASSVGSSIYEQYF
CDR3nt: TGTGCCAGCAGCGTAGGGAGCTCGATCTACGAGCAGTACTTC

d_gene: NA
len: 13
abundance: many
j_gene: TRBJ2-5
v_gene: TRBV29-1
CDR3aa: CSVEVGADETQYF
CDR3nt: TGCAGCGTTGAGGTGGGAGCAGACGAGACCCAGTACTTC

d_gene: TRBD2
len: 19
abundance: once
j_gene: TRBJ2-3
v_gene: TRBV10-3
CDR3aa: CAIRAAGTSGRHGTDTQYF
CDR3nt: TGTGCCATCAGAGCAGCCGGGACTAGCGGGAGGCATGGGACAGATACGCAGTATTTT

d_gene: NA
len: 15
abundance: many
j_gene: TRBJ1-1
v_gene: TRBV11-3
CDR3aa: CASSPPGRLNTEAFF
CDR3nt: TGTGCCAGCAGCCCCCCCGGCAGATTGAACACTGAAGCTTTCTTT

d_gene: NA
len: 15
abundance: few
j_gene: TRBJ2-3
v_gene: TRBV4-2
CDR3aa: CASPNVDRCTDTQYF
CDR3nt: TGTGCCAGTCCCAACGTGGACAGATGCACAGATACGCAGTATTTT

d_gene: TRBD1
len: 12
abundance: NA
j_gene: TRBJ2-5
v_gene: TRBV30
CDR3aa: CALYRGQETQYF
CDR3nt: TGTGCCTTATACAGGGGCCAAGAGACCCAGTACTTC

d_gene: TRBD1
len: 14
abundance: few
j_gene: TRBJ1-2
v_gene: TRBV5-6
CDR3aa: CASSTTGDPYGYTF
CDR3nt: TGTGCCAGCAGCACGACAGGGGACCCCTATGGCTACACCTTC

d_gene: NA
len: 9
abundance: NA
j_gene: TRBJ2-3
v_gene: TRBV27
CDR3aa: CASQDTQYF
CDR3nt: TGTGCCAGCCAAGATACGCAGTATTTT

d_gene: NA
len: 10
abundance: few
j_gene: TRBJ1-2
v_gene: TRBV18
CDR3aa: CGRGNYGYTF
CDR3nt: TGTGGACGAGGAAACTATGGCTACACCTTC

d_gene: NA
len: 14
abundance: NA
j_gene: TRBJ2-7
v_gene: TRBV29-1
CDR3aa: CSVSWGTEPYEQYF
CDR3nt: TGCAGCGTTTCATGGGGGACCGAGCCCTACGAGCAGTACTTC

d_gene: NA
len: 14
abundance: few
j_gene: TRBJ2-1
v_gene: TRBV7-7
CDR3aa: CASSPYIGANEQFF
CDR3nt: TGTGCCAGCAGCCCTTACATTGGGGCCAATGAGCAGTTCTTC

d_gene: NA
len: 15
abundance: few
j_gene: TRBJ2-7
v_gene: TRBV4-1
CDR3aa: CASSQAPGPQDEQYF
CDR3nt: TGCGCCAGCAGCCAAGCCCCGGGCCCCCAGGACGAGCAGTACTTC

d_gene: NA
len: 13
abundance: few
j_gene: TRBJ1-2
v_gene: TRBV7-9
CDR3aa: CASSLAAGDGYTF
CDR3nt: TGTGCCAGCAGCTTAGCGGCAGGGGACGGCTACACCTTC

d_gene: TRBD1
len: 15
abundance: few
j_gene: TRBJ1-4
v_gene: TRBV29-1
CDR3aa: CSVEDTGGSNEKLFF
CDR3nt: TGCAGCGTTGAAGATACAGGGGGCTCTAATGAAAAACTGTTTTTT

d_gene: NA
len: 15
abundance: few
j_gene: TRBJ2-1
v_gene: TRBV24-1
CDR3aa: CATSDPSRSYNEQFF
CDR3nt: TGTGCCACCAGTGATCCGAGCCGCTCCTACAATGAGCAGTTCTTC

d_gene: NA
len: 14
abundance: few
j_gene: TRBJ1-1
v_gene: TRBV29-1
CDR3aa: CSVESGRWNTEAFF
CDR3nt: TGCAGCGTTGAATCCGGCAGGTGGAACACTGAAGCTTTCTTT

d_gene: NA
len: 14
abundance: NA
j_gene: TRBJ2-2
v_gene: TRBV11-3
CDR3aa: CASSSRINTGELFF
CDR3nt: TGTGCCAGCAGCTCCCGAATAAACACCGGGGAGCTGTTTTTT

d_gene: NA
len: 11
abundance: few
j_gene: TRBJ1-2
v_gene: TRBV7-9
CDR3aa: CASSLDGSYTF
CDR3nt: TGTGCCAGCAGCTTAGATGGGAGCTACACCTTC

d_gene: TRBD1
len: 13
abundance: NA
j_gene: TRBJ1-1
v_gene: TRBV5-4
CDR3aa: CASSYQTGREAFF
CDR3nt: TGTGCCAGCAGCTACCAGACAGGGAGGGAAGCTTTCTTT

d_gene: TRBD2
len: 16
abundance: few
j_gene: TRBJ2-1
v_gene: TRBV11-3
CDR3aa: CASSPSLVAGGNEQFF
CDR3nt: TGTGCCAGCAGCCCCTCCCTAGTCGCGGGAGGCAATGAGCAGTTCTTC

d_gene: TRBD2
len: 18
abundance: NA
j_gene: TRBJ2-1
v_gene: TRBV24-1
CDR3aa: CATSDSRSRLAEMNEQFF
CDR3nt: TGTGCCACCAGTGATTCTCGTTCGAGACTAGCGGAGATGAATGAGCAGTTCTTC

d_gene: NA
len: 14
abundance: NA
j_gene: TRBJ2-5
v_gene: TRBV30
CDR3aa: CAGEPPSGEETQYF
CDR3nt: TGTGCCGGGGAACCGCCATCAGGGGAAGAGACCCAGTACTTC

d_gene: NA
len: 16
abundance: NA
j_gene: TRBJ1-6
v_gene: TRBV20-1
CDR3aa: CSARDGGTVYNSPLHF
CDR3nt: TGCAGTGCTAGAGATGGGGGTACTGTGTATAATTCACCCCTCCACTTT

d_gene: NA
len: 12
abundance: NA
j_gene: TRBJ2-1
v_gene: TRBV27
CDR3aa: CASRGLSNEQFF
CDR3nt: TGTGCCAGCCGGGGACTCTCCAATGAGCAGTTCTTC

d_gene: NA
len: 12
abundance: NA
j_gene: TRBJ1-1
v_gene: TRBV7-9
CDR3aa: CASSSTGLGAFF
CDR3nt: TGTGCCAGCAGCAGTACAGGTTTGGGAGCTTTCTTT

d_gene: TRBD2
len: 17
abundance: NA
j_gene: TRBJ2-3
v_gene: TRBV27
CDR3aa: CASSLSPLAGLTDTQYF
CDR3nt: TGTGCCAGCAGTTTATCCCCTCTAGCGGGACTCACAGATACGCAGTATTTT

d_gene: TRBD1
len: 14
abundance: NA
j_gene: TRBJ2-7
v_gene: TRBV12-3/TRBV12-4
CDR3aa: CASSPPTGLGEQYF
CDR3nt: TGTGCCAGCAGTCCCCCGACAGGGCTAGGCGAGCAGTACTTC

d_gene: NA
len: 15
abundance: NA
j_gene: TRBJ2-7
v_gene: TRBV7-9
CDR3aa: CASSAPRQRNYEQYF
CDR3nt: TGTGCCAGCAGCGCTCCTCGACAGAGAAACTACGAGCAGTACTTC

d_gene: TRBD1
len: 16
abundance: NA
j_gene: TRBJ2-5
v_gene: TRBV23-1
CDR3aa: CATRHKRGDRQETQYF
CDR3nt: TGCGCCACGCGTCACAAAAGGGGGGACAGGCAAGAGACCCAGTACTTC

d_gene: NA
len: 14
abundance: few
j_gene: TRBJ2-7
v_gene: TRBV7-9
CDR3aa: CASSFENPTDEQYF
CDR3nt: TGTGCCAGCAGCTTTGAGAACCCTACGGACGAGCAGTACTTC

d_gene: NA
len: 12
abundance: few
j_gene: TRBJ2-5
v_gene: TRBV7-2
CDR3aa: CASGPPRETQYF
CDR3nt: TGTGCCAGCGGACCACCCCGAGAGACCCAGTACTTC

d_gene: TRBD1
len: 15
abundance: few
j_gene: TRBJ1-1
v_gene: TRBV19
CDR3aa: CASSISTTGLTEAFF
CDR3nt: TGTGCCAGTAGTATATCTACGACAGGGCTCACTGAAGCTTTCTTT

d_gene: TRBD2
len: 18
abundance: NA
j_gene: TRBJ2-3
v_gene: TRBV12-3/TRBV12-4
CDR3aa: CASSPGWRAGGRSDTQYF
CDR3nt: TGTGCCAGCAGTCCAGGTTGGAGGGCGGGGGGCCGGTCAGATACGCAGTATTTT

d_gene: NA
len: 15
abundance: few
j_gene: TRBJ2-7
v_gene: TRBV27
CDR3aa: CASRSPGPYSYEQYF
CDR3nt: TGTGCCAGCAGATCCCCGGGACCTTACTCCTACGAGCAGTACTTC

d_gene: TRBD2
len: 15
abundance: NA
j_gene: TRBJ2-7
v_gene: TRBV15
CDR3aa: CATSRVGGSSYEQYF
CDR3nt: TGTGCCACCAGCAGAGTGGGGGGGAGCTCCTACGAGCAGTACTTC

d_gene: NA
len: 12
abundance: few
j_gene: TRBJ2-3
v_gene: TRBV12-3/TRBV12-4
CDR3aa: CASSKQADTQYF
CDR3nt: TGTGCCAGCAGTAAGCAGGCAGATACGCAGTATTTT

d_gene: NA
len: 13
abundance: many
j_gene: TRBJ2-2
v_gene: TRBV27
CDR3aa: CASRGSFAGELFF
CDR3nt: TGTGCCAGCAGAGGGTCCTTTGCCGGGGAGCTGTTTTTT

d_gene: NA
len: 13
abundance: NA
j_gene: TRBJ2-6
v_gene: TRBV19
CDR3aa: CASLFSGANVLTF
CDR3nt: TGTGCCAGCCTTTTCTCTGGGGCCAACGTCCTGACTTTC

d_gene: NA
len: 12
abundance: once
j_gene: TRBJ2-3
v_gene: TRBV29-1
CDR3aa: CSAEQSTDTQYF
CDR3nt: TGCAGCGCTGAGCAGAGCACAGATACGCAGTATTTT

d_gene: TRBD2
len: 14
abundance: few
j_gene: TRBJ2-7
v_gene: TRBV6-6
CDR3aa: CASSSKLAGDEQYF
CDR3nt: TGTGCCAGCAGTTCCAAACTAGCGGGAGACGAGCAGTACTTC